These T cell receptor beta chains were read from a single sample in a study of post-analysis software for immune sequencing data. Via MiXCR, TCRdb re-called the PCR reads, giving one row per CDR3 protein. The sample has roughly 570,000 distinct CDR3 sequences, around 36% seen once; the top ten hold 4.5% to 7.5%. The sample comprised blood. These receptors originate from a girl under 18 with multiple sclerosis. Both conserved end residues are trimmed from each CDR3. The order of the fields is J gene, V gene, CDR3 protein.

>TRBJ1-2|TRBV4-1
ASSQDRQPYGYT
>TRBJ2-5|TRBV7-9
ASSIYSGTNKETQY
>TRBJ1-2|TRBV4-1
ASSQVPLDYGYT
>TRBJ1-6|TRBV27
ASRDRVDSPLH
>TRBJ2-1|TRBV6-6
ASSTNQRTGEHEQF
>TRBJ2-5|TRBV3-1
ASSQGSGRAGETQY
>TRBJ2-1|TRBV3-1
ASSQERAYNEQF
>TRBJ2-2|TRBV5-1
ASSLGDSNTGELF
>TRBJ2-5|TRBV7-9
ASSLGRQGGQETQY
>TRBJ1-4|TRBV11-2
ASSLDLREANEKLF
>TRBJ1-2|TRBV12-3/TRBV12-4
ASSGEGYGYT
>TRBJ2-5|TRBV7-9
ASSRTSGVQETQY
>TRBJ2-1|TRBV10-3
AISINNEQF
>TRBJ2-3|TRBV5-1
ASSSQGSTDTQY
>TRBJ1-1|TRBV6-5
ASRAVNTEAF
>TRBJ1-2|TRBV10-1
ASSANRVAGYT
>TRBJ1-2|TRBV6-6
ASSYVREIDHRGYT
>TRBJ2-1|TRBV18
ASSPFHGGNNEQF
>TRBJ2-7|TRBV20-1
SARAGRVAYEQY
>TRBJ2-3|TRBV24-1
ATSDSRRTDTQY
>TRBJ2-5|TRBV3-1
ASSQDNVETQY
>TRBJ2-7|TRBV5-1
ASSVGYRFYEQY
>TRBJ1-6|TRBV12-3/TRBV12-4
ASSQSQGANSPLH
>TRBJ2-7|TRBV5-1
ARIGSYEQY
>TRBJ1-2|TRBV6-5
ASSYDRGNYGCT
>TRBJ2-3|TRBV5-1
ASSFRLGDTQY
>TRBJ2-5|TRBV10-2
ASRGLAGQETQY
>TRBJ1-6|TRBV7-9
ASSLGRTGDSPPH
>TRBJ2-7|TRBV12-3/TRBV12-4
ASSLYWDGTYEQY
>TRBJ2-7|TRBV20-1
SAQGLAGAYEQY
>TRBJ2-1|TRBV7-2
ASSPRGSSGGEQF
>TRBJ2-3|TRBV4-1
ASSREGRADTQY
>TRBJ2-1|TRBV3-1
ASSQDEGDPYNEQF
>NA|TRBV29-1
SVCQGASYEQY
>TRBJ1-4|TRBV6-5
ASGWDSNEKLF
>TRBJ2-5|TRBV27
ASGTRVGETQY
>TRBJ2-5|TRBV18
ASSLVEQETQY
>TRBJ1-5|TRBV4-1
ASSQTGTGEKAQH
>TRBJ1-2|TRBV6-5
ASSPDRMSYT
>TRBJ2-5|TRBV11-2
ASSLPAGGIQETQY
>TRBJ1-2|TRBV25-1
ASSDPDRRGGYT
>TRBJ2-3|TRBV29-1
SVESVGVLTDTQY